Each of the 11 T cell receptor beta chains below was sequenced from the same sample in a study of cytomegalovirus exposure and HLA in healthy donors. Both 60 Vbeta primers and 13 Jbeta primers went into the PCR. Clones were sequenced by immunoSEQ multiplex PCR, and TCRdb holds only the in-frame ones, with some missing. Its table lists about 88,000 clones. Sequenced material: PBMCs. These receptors all come from a girl between 5 and 17 years old in good health and CMV-seropositive.

The chain is built from TRBV5-1 and TRBJ2-1, with 10 positions matching TRBD1. The germline gives CDR1 SGHRS, CDR2 YFSETQ. The junction had 7 bases not matched to a gene; V was cut back by 4 bases and J by 9 bases. This CDR3 is built from 14 residues. CDR3 residues: CASSPGQGNREQFF. The CDR3 DNA sequence: TGCGCCAGCAGCCCGGGACAGGGGAACCGTGAGCAGTTCTTC.

This chain joins TRBV28 and TRBJ1-4; D is ambiguous. CDR1 is MDHEN and CDR2 is SYDVKM in the germline V gene. The CDR3 runs 18 residues. Between the trimmed V and J ends, which lost 5 bases and 0 bases, there was a span of 19 bases. The CDR3: CASSPHPASPATNEKLFF. DNA of the CDR3: TGTGCCAGCAGTCCCCACCCTGCCAGTCCTGCAACTAATGAAAAACTGTTTTTT. The full variable domain, rest sourced from reference TRBV28 and TRBJ1-4, is DVKVTQSSRYLVKRTGEKVFLECVQDMDHENMFWYRQDPGLGLRLIYFSYDVKMKEKGDIPEGYSVSREKKERFSLILESASTNQTSMYLCASSPHPASPATNEKLFFGSGTQLSVL.

The chain uses TRBV7-2 and TRBJ2-5; 9 nucleotides agree with TRBD2. CDR3 size: 16 residues. Trimming at V came to 1 base and at J to 4 bases, leaving 7 bases not matched to a gene. Germline CDR1 reads SGHTA; CDR2 reads FQGNSA. CDR3 DNA: TGTGCCAGCAGCTTAGTATATAGCGGGGGTGGAGAGACCCAGTACTTC. Its translation: CASSLVYSGGGETQYF. Complete variable domain (other parts from reference TRBV7-2 and TRBJ2-5): GAGVSQSPSNKVTEKGKDVELRCDPISGHTALYWYRQSLGQGLEFLIYFQGNSAPDKSGLPSDRFSAERTGGSVSTLTIQRTQQEDSAVYLCASSLVYSGGGETQYFGPGTRLLVL.

V is TRBV7-2 and J is TRBJ2-7, with D possibly TRBD1 on 8 matching bases. Germline CDR1 reads SGHTA; CDR2 reads FQGNSA. The CDR3 runs to 15 residues. V lost 1 base to trimming and J lost 2 bases, with 12 bases between them. The CDR3 reads CASSLGTGRAYEQYF. Here the CDR3 DNA reads TGTGCCAGCAGCTTAGGGACAGGGAGGGCCTACGAGCAGTACTTC.

This chain links TRBV6-1 with TRBJ2-1; no clear D. This CDR3 is 14 amino acids long. With 6 bases removed from V and 5 bases from J, the gap between germline ends came to 14 bases. Per the germline V gene, CDR1 is MNHNS and CDR2 is SASEGT. CDR3 DNA: TGTGCCAGCAGGAGGCGGTTGGAGAACAATGAGCAGTTCTTC. This gives the protein CASRRRLENNEQFF.

This chain links TRBV4-3 with TRBJ2-2; D call uncertain. The ends were cut back, 2 bases at V and 4 bases at J, with 11 bases in the middle. The germline V gene has CDR1 LGHNA and CDR2 YSLEER. The CDR3 contains 15 residues. The CDR3 is CASSQNKQLTGELFF. For the CDR3, the DNA is TGCGCCAGCAGCCAAAATAAACAGCTCACCGGGGAGCTGTTTTTT.

The chain couples TRBV9 to TRBJ2-5, with 8 bases matching TRBD2. Germline V gives CDR1 SGDLS, CDR2 YYNGEE. The CDR3 loop spans 16 amino acids. Trimming took 3 bases from V and 4 from J; bases not matched to a gene: 11. CDR3 residues: CASSAQGLAGTETQYF. In DNA, the CDR3 is TGTGCCAGCAGCGCCCAGGGGTTAGCGGGGACAGAGACCCAGTACTTC. The full variable domain, completed using reference TRBV9 and TRBJ2-5, is DSGVTQTPKHLITATGQRVTLRCSPRSGDLSVYWYQQSLDQGLQFLIQYYNGEERAKGNILERFSAQQFPDLHSELNLSSLELGDSALYFCASSAQGLAGTETQYFGPGTRLLVL.

The J gene is TRBJ1-5, the V gene TRBV7-6, with no clear D. Germline CDR1 is SGHVS and CDR2 is FNYEAQ. The CDR3 spans 13 residues. The V end was cut by 5 bases, the J end by 2 bases, with 7 bases between. CDR3 in amino acids: CASSPSGNQPQHF. Written as DNA, the CDR3 is TGTGCCAGCAGCCCCTCAGGCAATCAGCCCCAGCATTTT.

A word on this clone: Mismatch with germline at one junction end may stem from a read error. This chain links TRBV29-1 with TRBJ2-1; 9 bases match TRBD1. Germline V gene sequence: CDR1 SQVTM, CDR2 ANQGSEA. The CDR3 extends over 15 amino acids. CDR3 residues: CSANRDRASDNEQFF. The CDR3 DNA reads as TGCAGCGCTAACAGGGACAGGGCCTCCGACAATGAGCAGTTCTTC.

The chain employs TRBV10-3 and TRBJ1-2, with unresolved D. Trimming cost V 3 bases and J 3 bases, with 11 bases left between them. Germline loops: CDR1 ENHRY, CDR2 SYGVKD. This CDR3 has 14 amino acids. The CDR3: CAISDGEVYYGYTF. The DNA for the CDR3 is TGTGCCATCAGTGACGGGGAGGTATACTATGGCTACACCTTC.

This chain uses TRBV7-2 with TRBJ1-1, with 8 bases lining up with TRBD1. Germline V gives CDR1 SGHTA, CDR2 FQGNSA. The CDR3 consists of 16 residues. Germline trimming cut 4 bases from V and 1 base from J; bases unmatched to any gene: 8. The CDR3 nucleotides read TGTGCCAGCAGCTCGGACAGGGATGTAAGGAACACTGAAGCTTTCTTT. Translated, it gives CASSSDRDVRNTEAFF. Full variable domain (missing parts from reference TRBV7-2 and TRBJ1-1): GAGVSQSPSNKVTEKGKDVELRCDPISGHTALYWYRQSLGQGLEFLIYFQGNSAPDKSGLPSDRFSAERTGGSVSTLTIQRTQQEDSAVYLCASSSDRDVRNTEAFFGQGTRLTVV.